This TCR beta chain was documented in a study of cytomegalovirus exposure and HLA in healthy donors. Overall study results and limits: A missense variant in DCLRE1C was later tied to TCR beta V- and J-gene trimming.

Comments on this clone: Its antigen is unknown.

Primers for the PCR totalled 60 Vbeta and 13 Jbeta. Sequencing used immunoSEQ multiplex PCR; TCRdb keeps in-frame clones, though not all of them. Found here are around 190,000 clones, roughly 74% of them singletons; the top ten hold over 12%. The V end lost 1 base, the J end lost 1 base, and 8 bases lay between the germline ends. This CDR3 region has 14 residues. The V gene's germline CDR1 is SGHRS and CDR2 YFSETQ. The sequenced sample was PBMCs. The sequence was collected from a woman in her thirties in good health and CMV-seropositive. V gene TRBV5-1 combines with J gene TRBJ1-1; perhaps TRBD1 as D (6 bases). The CDR3 DNA reads as TGCGCCAGCAGCTTGACAGGGACGAACACTGAAGCTTTCTTT. This translates into CASSLTGTNTEAFF.